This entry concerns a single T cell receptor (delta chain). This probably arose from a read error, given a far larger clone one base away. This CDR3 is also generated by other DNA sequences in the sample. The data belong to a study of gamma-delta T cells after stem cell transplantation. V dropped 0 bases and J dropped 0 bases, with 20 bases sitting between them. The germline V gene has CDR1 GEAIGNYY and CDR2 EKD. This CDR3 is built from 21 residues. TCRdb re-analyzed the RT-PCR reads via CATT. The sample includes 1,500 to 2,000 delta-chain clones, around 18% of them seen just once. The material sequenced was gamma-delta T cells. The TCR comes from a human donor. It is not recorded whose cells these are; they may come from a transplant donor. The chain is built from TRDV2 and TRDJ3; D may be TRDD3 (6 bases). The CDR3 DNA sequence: TGTGCCTGTGACACCGCCCCACTGGGTGATCCGAGCTCCTGGGACACCCGACAGATGTTTTTC. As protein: CACDTAPLGDPSSWDTRQMFF.